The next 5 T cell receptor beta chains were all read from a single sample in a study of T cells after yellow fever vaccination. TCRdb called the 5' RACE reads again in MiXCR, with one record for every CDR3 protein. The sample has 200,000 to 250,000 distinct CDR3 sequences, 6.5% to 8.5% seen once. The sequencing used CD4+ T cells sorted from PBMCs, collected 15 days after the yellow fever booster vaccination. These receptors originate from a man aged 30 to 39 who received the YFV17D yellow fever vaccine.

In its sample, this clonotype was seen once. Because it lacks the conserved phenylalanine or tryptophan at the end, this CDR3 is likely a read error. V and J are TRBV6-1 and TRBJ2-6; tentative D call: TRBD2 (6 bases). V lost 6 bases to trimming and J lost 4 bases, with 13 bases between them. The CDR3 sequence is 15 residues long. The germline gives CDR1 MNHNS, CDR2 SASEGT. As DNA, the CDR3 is TGTGCCAGCAGAAACTGGGGGGTAGGGGCCAACGTCCTGACTTTA. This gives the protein CASRNWGVGANVLTL.

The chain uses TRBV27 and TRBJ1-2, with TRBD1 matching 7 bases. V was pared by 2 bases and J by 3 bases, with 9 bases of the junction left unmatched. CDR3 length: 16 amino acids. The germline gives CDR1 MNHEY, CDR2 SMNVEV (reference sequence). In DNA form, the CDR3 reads TGTGCCAGCAGTTTAAGGGGGCCCCCCTCGGACTATGGCTACACCTTC. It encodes CASSLRGPPSDYGYTF.

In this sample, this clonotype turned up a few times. The CDR3, as DNA: TGCAGTGCTGCCGGGACAGGGAGGGTAGGGACCCAGTACTTC. Its translation: CSAAGTGRVGTQYF. The rearrangement uses TRBV20-1 and TRBJ2-5; 9 bases agree with TRBD1. In germline, CDR1 is DFQATT, CDR2 SNEGSKA (reference sequence). J was trimmed by 7 bases and V by 5 bases; bases with no gene match: 11. The CDR3 contains 14 residues.

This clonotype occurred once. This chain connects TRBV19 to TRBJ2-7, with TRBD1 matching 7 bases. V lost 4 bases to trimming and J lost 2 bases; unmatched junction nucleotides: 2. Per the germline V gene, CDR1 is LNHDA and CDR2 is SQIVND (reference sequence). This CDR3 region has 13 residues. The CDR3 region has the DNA TGTGCCAGTAGTAACGACAGGGCCTACGAGCAGTACTTC. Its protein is CASSNDRAYEQYF.

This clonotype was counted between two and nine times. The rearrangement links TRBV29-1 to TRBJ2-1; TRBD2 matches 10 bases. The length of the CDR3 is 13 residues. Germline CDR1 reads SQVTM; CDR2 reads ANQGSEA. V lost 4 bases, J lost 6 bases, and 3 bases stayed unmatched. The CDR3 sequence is CSVGTSGFNEQFF. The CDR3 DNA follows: TGCAGCGTTGGGACTAGCGGCTTCAATGAGCAGTTCTTC.